This T cell receptor (beta chain) comes out of a study of blood T cell repertoires in COVID-19. The repertoire was sequenced with immunoSEQ multiplex PCR; TCRdb's copy has only in-frame clones and lacks some. Of hundreds of thousands of clones detected, roughly 85% appear once; the ten largest clones hold roughly 5.3%. The receptor was isolated from a man in his fifties or sixties with active or convalescent COVID-19. The source material was peripheral blood.

Here the CDR3 DNA reads TGTGCCAGCAGTTCCTACACAGATACGCAGTATTTT. Residues: CASSSYTDTQYF. The chain has TRBV6-6 and TRBJ2-3; D remains ambiguous. The germline V and J ends were trimmed by 4 bases and 2 bases, with 4 bases remaining between them. Looked up from germline, CDR1 is MNHNY and CDR2 is SVGAGI (reference sequence). This CDR3 spans 12 amino acids.